These 11 T cell receptor beta chains were all obtained from the same sample, sequenced in a study of T cell clones after liver transplantation. Measured with immunoSEQ multiplex PCR; TCRdb has only the in-frame clones, and not every one. Here the sample spans around 9,300 clones, roughly 72% being singletons. Sequences were derived from CD8+ T cells from blood, sampled at the approximately 16-month timepoint. All receptors derive from a human patient who received a liver transplant. Some T cells may be transferred from the graft donor.

The gene calls are TRBV2 and TRBJ2-3, with a tentative D call TRBD1 (5 bases). The CDR3 totals 15 residues. The germline V gene encodes CDR1 SNHLY and CDR2 FYNNEI. Trimming cost V 4 bases and J 0 bases, with 11 bases left between them. This CDR3 is CASSATEISTDTQYF. The CDR3 DNA follows: TGTGCCAGCAGTGCGACAGAGATAAGCACAGATACGCAGTATTTT.

This chain uses TRBV7-9 with TRBJ2-2; unclear D gene. Germline values: CDR1 SEHNR, CDR2 FQNEAQ (reference sequence). V lost 4 bases and J 4 bases, leaving 1 base between the germline ends. This CDR3 has 11 amino acids. The CDR3 DNA reads TGTGCCAGCAGCTCCACCGGGGAGCTGTTTTTT. Translated: CASSSTGELFF.

By sample fraction, this clone is medium-sized. The chain recombines TRBV28 with TRBJ1-1; D possibly corresponds to TRBD1 (6 bases). The V gene's germline CDR1 is MDHEN and CDR2 SYDVKM. V was cut by 6 bases and J by 3 bases, with 14 bases left in between. CDR3 length: 14 residues. In DNA form, the CDR3 reads TGTGCCAGCAGCCTCTTTAGGACAGACACTGAAGCTTTCTTT. This gives the protein CASSLFRTDTEAFF.

The chain joins TRBV6-5 to TRBJ1-4, with 8 bases identical to TRBD1. This CDR3 is built from 15 residues. V lost 6 bases to trimming and J lost 4 bases; unmatched junction nucleotides: 7. The germline V gene encodes CDR1 MNHEY and CDR2 SVGAGI. DNA of the CDR3: TGTGCCAGCAGACCTAAGACAGGGGTTAATGAAAAACTGTTTTTT. It codes for CASRPKTGVNEKLFF.

V and J are TRBV6-1 and TRBJ1-2; D ambiguous. The germline CDR1 and CDR2 sequences are MNHNS and SASEGT. The CDR3 totals 10 residues. Deletions cut 6 bases from V and 8 bases from J, with 7 bases between. The CDR3 nucleotides read TGTGCCAGCAGAATGGGCGGCTACACCTTC. This sequence encodes CASRMGGYTF.

By proportion, this clone is medium-sized. This chain links TRBV13 with TRBJ2-1; TRBD2 matches 10 bases. Germline loops: CDR1 PRHDT, CDR2 FYEKMQ (reference sequence). J was trimmed by 7 bases and V by 6 bases; bases with no gene match: 15. This CDR3 is built from 17 residues. The CDR3: CASSPPGSSGSTNEQFF. The CDR3 coding sequence is TGTGCCAGCAGTCCTCCCGGGTCTAGCGGGAGTACGAATGAGCAGTTCTTC.

This chain links TRBV14 with TRBJ2-3, with D unresolved. The CDR3 is 17 residues long. Germline lookup yields CDR1 SGHDN and CDR2 FVKESK. V gave up 0 bases and J gave up 0 bases, with 13 bases separating them. The chain's CDR3 is CASSQDAAGTSTDTQYF. CDR3 nucleotides: TGTGCCAGCAGCCAAGACGCCGCAGGCACTAGCACAGATACGCAGTATTTT. The whole variable domain, filled in from reference TRBV14 and TRBJ2-3, reads EAGVTQFPSHSVIEKGQTVTLRCDPISGHDNLYWYRRVMGKEIKFLLHFVKESKQDESGMPNNRFLAERTGGTYSTLKVQPAELEDSGVYFCASSQDAAGTSTDTQYFGPGTRLTVL.

The CDR3 loop reads CASSSRGFADQPQHF. CDR3 DNA sequence: TGTGCCAGCAGTTCCCGTGGGTTCGCTGATCAGCCCCAGCATTTT. This chain uses TRBV27 with TRBJ1-5; D is unclear. V lost 4 bases and J lost 5, with 15 bases in between. CDR1 and CDR2 (germline): MNHEY, SMNVEV (reference sequence). CDR3 length equals 15 residues.

The V and J genes are TRBV27 and TRBJ1-2, with a tentative D call TRBD1 (5 bases). Trimming took off 2 bases at V and 0 bases at J, with 7 bases between the two ends. The CDR3 is 14 amino acids. Germline lookup yields CDR1 MNHEY and CDR2 SMNVEV (reference sequence). CDR3 sequence reads: CASSLDRANYGYTF. The CDR3 DNA reads as TGTGCCAGCAGTTTAGACAGAGCTAACTATGGCTACACCTTC.

This clone was counted between two and nine times. CDR3 sequence reads: CASSVGGGSQPQHF. The CDR3 DNA sequence: TGTGCCAGCAGCGTAGGAGGGGGAAGTCAGCCCCAGCATTTT. The chain couples TRBV9 to TRBJ1-5; maybe TRBD1 (6 bases). V lost 0 bases and J 6 bases, leaving 10 bases between the germline ends. Germline CDR1 reads SGDLS; CDR2 reads YYNGEE. CDR3 length: 14 residues.

The V gene is TRBV27, the J gene TRBJ2-6; D gene unclear. CDR1 and CDR2 from the germline V gene are MNHEY and SMNVEV (reference sequence). The CDR3 has 17 amino acids. Trimming pared 3 bases from V and 2 bases from J, leaving 14 bases between. In DNA form, the CDR3 reads TGTGCCAGCAGTTTCTACGATATTTTGGCTGGGGCCAACGTCCTGACTTTC. Its translation is CASSFYDILAGANVLTF.